Listed here are 20 T cell receptor beta chains from one sample, sequenced in a study of blood T cell repertoires in COVID-19. TCRdb keeps only in-frame clones here, not all; method: immunoSEQ multiplex PCR. The repertoire includes some 180,000 clones, about four fifths of them detected once, and more than 10% sits in the top ten. The sequenced material came from peripheral blood. The receptors come from a woman of 80 years or more with COVID-19, enrolled during active disease.

The J gene is TRBJ1-1, the V gene TRBV30, with a weak D call TRBD1 (6 bases). The CDR3 totals 13 residues. Between the trimmed V and J ends, which lost 2 bases and 3 bases, there was a span of 10 bases. Looked up from germline, CDR1 is GTSNPN and CDR2 is SVGIG (reference sequence). CDR3 region: CAWSRGGDTEAFF. The CDR3 bases are TGTGCCTGGAGTCGAGGGGGGGACACTGAAGCTTTCTTT. The full variable domain, rest sourced from reference TRBV30 and TRBJ1-1, is SQTIHQWPATLVQPVGSPLSLECTVEGTSNPNLYWYRQAAGRGLQLLFYSVGIGQISSEVPQNLSASRPQDRQFILSSKKLLLSDSGFYLCAWSRGGDTEAFFGQGTRLTVV.

This clone has just a few counts. The genes are TRBV5-1 and TRBJ2-7; possible D gene TRBD2, 5 bases. The CDR3 runs 17 residues. The germline V gene has CDR1 SGHRS and CDR2 YFSETQ. The germline V and J ends were trimmed by 0 bases and 2 bases, with 18 bases remaining between them. CDR3 loop: CASSLVSSRAEAYEQYF. In DNA, the CDR3 is TGCGCCAGCAGCTTGGTTTCTAGCCGAGCGGAGGCCTACGAGCAGTACTTC. Drawing the rest from reference TRBV5-1 and TRBJ2-7, the complete variable domain is KAGVTQTPRYLIKTRGQQVTLSCSPISGHRSVSWYQQTPGQGLQFLFEYFSETQRNKGNFPGRFSGRQFSNSRSEMNVSTLELGDSALYLCASSLVSSRAEAYEQYFGPGTRLTVT.

CDR3: CASRDRGLSPYEQYF. CDR3 bases: TGTGCCAGCAGAGACAGGGGGTTGTCTCCATACGAGCAGTACTTC. The chain employs TRBV6-5 and TRBJ2-7, with TRBD1 matching 9 bases. The length of the CDR3 is 15 residues. Germline V gives CDR1 MNHEY, CDR2 SVGAGI. Trimming took 6 bases from V and 4 from J; bases not matched to a gene: 10.

This chain connects TRBV7-8 to TRBJ2-7; 8 nucleotides align to TRBD2. CDR1 is SGHVS and CDR2 is FQNEAQ in the germline V gene. The CDR3 loop spans 15 amino acids. With 5 bases clipped from V and 7 bases from J, the junction kept 13 bases outside the gene matches. Here the CDR3 reads CASSPGTSHPREQYF. CDR3 DNA sequence: TGTGCCAGCAGCCCCGGGACTAGTCACCCGAGGGAGCAGTACTTC.

The chain joins TRBV7-9 to TRBJ2-1; 13 nucleotides match TRBD2. The trim removed 5 bases at V and 12 bases at J, leaving 10 bases unmatched. The CDR3 spans 15 residues. In germline, CDR1 is SEHNR, CDR2 FQNEAQ (reference sequence). The CDR3 DNA reads TGTGCCAGCAGCCTCGGACTAGCGGGAGTTGAAGCGCAGTTCTTC. Protein: CASSLGLAGVEAQFF.

The gene calls are TRBV24-1 and TRBJ2-3; D is uncertain. Trimming pared 4 bases from V and 1 base from J, leaving 2 bases between. Germline V gene data show CDR1 as KGHDR and CDR2 as SFDVKD. The CDR3 runs 12 residues. The CDR3 loop is CATSDGTDTQYF. Written as DNA, the CDR3 is TGTGCCACCAGTGACGGCACAGATACGCAGTATTTT.

The chain joins TRBV7-9 to TRBJ2-2; D ambiguous. The CDR3 is 15 amino acids. The ends were cut back, 4 bases at V and 2 bases at J, with 11 bases in the middle. Per the germline V gene, CDR1 is SEHNR and CDR2 is FQNEAQ (reference sequence). The CDR3 loop is CASSSPMSNTGELFF. The CDR3, as DNA: TGTGCCAGCAGCTCACCTATGTCAAACACCGGGGAGCTGTTTTTT.

The V and J genes are TRBV7-9 and TRBJ2-1; 8 nucleotides line up with TRBD1. CDR3 size: 14 residues. Germline CDR1 SEHNR, CDR2 FQNEAQ (reference sequence). Losses at the gene ends were 3 bases for V and 4 bases for J; bases not matched to a gene: 2. CDR3 in DNA: TGTGCCAGCAGCTTCCGGACAGGGTACAATGAGCAGTTCTTC. Translation gives CASSFRTGYNEQFF. Full variable domain (outside the CDR3, taken from reference TRBV7-9 and TRBJ2-1): DTGVSQNPRHKITKRGQNVTFRCDPISEHNRLYWYRQTLGQGPEFLTYFQNEAQLEKSRLLSDRFSAERPKGSFSTLEIQRTEQGDSAMYLCASSFRTGYNEQFFGPGTRLTVL.

This rearrangement joins TRBV7-3 to TRBJ1-6, with a weak D call TRBD1 (5 bases). CDR1 is SGHTA, CDR2 FQGTGA, per germline. The length of the CDR3 is 14 residues. V dropped 2 bases and J dropped 7 bases, with 9 bases sitting between them. DNA for the CDR3: TGTGCCAGCAGCTTATTGGGGGGGAATTCACCCCTCCACTTT. Its protein is CASSLLGGNSPLHF.

The chain uses TRBV2 and TRBJ1-4; 11 bases align to TRBD1. With 4 bases clipped from V and 5 bases from J, the junction kept 3 bases outside the gene matches. CDR1 SNHLY and CDR2 FYNNEI come from the germline V gene. This CDR3 contains 15 residues. The CDR3, as DNA: TGTGCCAGCAGTGCCCGGACAGGGGGCAATGAAAAACTGTTTTTT. Translated, it gives CASSARTGGNEKLFF.

This chain uses TRBV30 with TRBJ1-4; D call uncertain. The CDR3 length is 11 residues. The V gene lost 5 bases and the J gene lost 13 bases, with 14 bases spanning the gap. Germline CDR1 and CDR2: GTSNPN and SVGIG (reference sequence). CDR3: CAWSSGEVLFF. CDR3 DNA: TGTGCCTGGTCAAGCGGAGAAGTACTGTTTTTT. Together with reference TRBV30 and TRBJ1-4, the CDR3 gives the full variable domain: SQTIHQWPATLVQPVGSPLSLECTVEGTSNPNLYWYRQAAGRGLQLLFYSVGIGQISSEVPQNLSASRPQDRQFILSSKKLLLSDSGFYLCAWSSGEVLFFGSGTQLSVL.

The chain has TRBV7-3 and TRBJ2-1; 9 bases map to TRBD2. Germline assignment: CDR1 SGHTA and CDR2 FQGTGA. The length of the CDR3 is 17 residues. Losses at the gene ends were 0 bases for V and 7 bases for J; bases not matched to a gene: 10. The CDR3 protein is CASSLTVLGTSFNEQFF. Here the CDR3 DNA reads TGTGCCAGCAGCTTAACGGTACTCGGGACTAGCTTTAATGAGCAGTTCTTC.

This clone was found a few times. This chain connects TRBV7-2 to TRBJ2-2; D is uncertain. V was trimmed by 3 bases and J by 0 bases, leaving 14 bases between them. The germline V gene has CDR1 SGHTA and CDR2 FQGNSA. The CDR3 is made up of 17 amino acids. Here the CDR3 reads CASSFYLYPPNTGELFF. The CDR3 bases are TGTGCCAGCAGCTTTTATCTTTATCCCCCGAACACCGGGGAGCTGTTTTTT. Variable domain in full (rest from reference TRBV7-2 and TRBJ2-2): GAGVSQSPSNKVTEKGKDVELRCDPISGHTALYWYRQSLGQGLEFLIYFQGNSAPDKSGLPSDRFSAERTGGSVSTLTIQRTQQEDSAVYLCASSFYLYPPNTGELFFGEGSRLTVL.

The V gene is TRBV4-1, the J gene TRBJ2-1, with a tentative D call TRBD2 (6 bases). The germline V and J ends were trimmed by 1 base and 4 bases, with 14 bases remaining between them. This CDR3 comprises 16 residues. CDR1 and CDR2 (germline): MGHRA, YSYEKL. Written as DNA, the CDR3 is TGCGCCAGCAGCCAAGTCGTCGCGGGACCTTACAATGAGCAGTTCTTC. Its translation: CASSQVVAGPYNEQFF.

V usage is TRBV2 and J usage is TRBJ2-7, with 9 nucleotides matching TRBD2. The CDR3 loop spans 15 amino acids. Germline loops: CDR1 SNHLY, CDR2 FYNNEI. The trim removed 2 bases at V and 6 bases at J, leaving 8 bases unmatched. CDR3 loop: CASSETLAGAREQYF. The DNA of the CDR3 is TGTGCCAGCAGTGAAACCTTAGCGGGAGCACGCGAGCAGTACTTC.

This rearrangement joins TRBV28 to TRBJ2-7; TRBD2 matches 10 bases. This CDR3 is 16 amino acids long. Trimming cost V 5 bases and J 4 bases; bases outside gene matches: 11. Germline V gives CDR1 MDHEN, CDR2 SYDVKM. DNA of the CDR3: TGTGCCAGCAGTAAACACCCAGCGGGAGGGCGGTACGAGCAGTACTTC. Its protein product is CASSKHPAGGRYEQYF.

The rearrangement uses TRBV2 and TRBJ1-1, with D unclear. Germline V gives CDR1 SNHLY, CDR2 FYNNEI. V lost 5 bases, J lost 4 bases, and 14 bases lay in between. This CDR3 is 14 amino acids long. CDR3 sequence reads: CASSKGGSSTEAFF. The CDR3 DNA is TGTGCCAGCAGTAAGGGAGGGTCGAGCACTGAAGCTTTCTTT.

The rearrangement links TRBV15 to TRBJ2-5, with D perhaps matching TRBD2 (5 bases). CDR1 is LNHNV and CDR2 is YYDKDF in the germline V gene (reference sequence). The CDR3 is 16 residues long. V was shortened by 1 base and J by 0 bases, with 12 bases between the two germline ends. CDR3: CATSRGASMYQETQYF. As DNA, the CDR3 is TGTGCCACCAGCAGAGGGGCTAGCATGTACCAAGAGACCCAGTACTTC.

The count of this clone is one. The CDR3 DNA reads as TGTGCCAGCACCGTGGGGGTAGCGGCACAAGAGACCCAGTACTTC. Amino acids: CASTVGVAAQETQYF. J is TRBJ2-5 and V is TRBV5-6; TRBD2 might be the D (6 bases). The germline V and J ends were trimmed by 6 bases and 2 bases, with 17 bases remaining between them. From germline, CDR1 is SGHDT and CDR2 YYEEEE. CDR3 length: 15 residues.

The chain combines TRBV4-2 with TRBJ2-7, with D possibly matching TRBD2 (5 bases). V lost 3 bases and J lost 0, with 15 bases in between. The length of the CDR3 is 16 residues. Germline V gene sequence: CDR1 LGHNA, CDR2 YNFKEQ. The CDR3 loop reads CASSHLPTDFSYEQYF. DNA for the CDR3: TGTGCCAGCAGCCACCTCCCAACGGACTTCTCCTACGAGCAGTACTTC.